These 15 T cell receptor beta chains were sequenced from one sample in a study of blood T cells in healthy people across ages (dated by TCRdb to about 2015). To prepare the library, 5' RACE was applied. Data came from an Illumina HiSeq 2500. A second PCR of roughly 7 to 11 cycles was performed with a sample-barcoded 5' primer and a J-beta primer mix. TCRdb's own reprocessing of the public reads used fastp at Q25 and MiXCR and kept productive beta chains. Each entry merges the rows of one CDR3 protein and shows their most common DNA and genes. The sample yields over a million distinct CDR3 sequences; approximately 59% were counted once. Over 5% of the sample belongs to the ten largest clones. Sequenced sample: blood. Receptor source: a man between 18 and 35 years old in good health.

CDR3 in DNA: TGCGCCAGCAGCCAAACACAGGTCAACGAGCAGTACTTC. Translation gives CASSQTQVNEQYF. The rearrangement uses TRBV4-1 and TRBJ2-7, with D maybe TRBD1 (5 bases). The length of the CDR3 is 13 residues. CDR1 MGHRA and CDR2 YSYEKL come from the germline V gene. The germline V and J ends were trimmed by 2 bases and 5 bases, with 10 bases remaining between them.

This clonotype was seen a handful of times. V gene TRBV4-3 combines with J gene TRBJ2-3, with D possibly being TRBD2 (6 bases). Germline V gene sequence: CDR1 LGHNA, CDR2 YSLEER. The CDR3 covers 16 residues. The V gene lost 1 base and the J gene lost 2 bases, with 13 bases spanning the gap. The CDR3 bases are TGCGCCAGCAGCCAAGCCGCCGGACTACTCACAGATACGCAGTATTTT. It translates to CASSQAAGLLTDTQYF.

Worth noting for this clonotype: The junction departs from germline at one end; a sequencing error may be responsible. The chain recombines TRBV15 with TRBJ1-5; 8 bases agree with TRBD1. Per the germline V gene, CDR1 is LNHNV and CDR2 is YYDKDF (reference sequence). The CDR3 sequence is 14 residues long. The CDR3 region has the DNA TGCGCCACCAGCAGGACAGGGATCGGTCAGCCCCAGCATTTT. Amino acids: CATSRTGIGQPQHF.

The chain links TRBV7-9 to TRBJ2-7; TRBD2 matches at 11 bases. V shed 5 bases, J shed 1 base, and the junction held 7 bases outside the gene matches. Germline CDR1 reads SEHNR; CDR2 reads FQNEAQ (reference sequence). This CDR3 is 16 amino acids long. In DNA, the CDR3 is TGTGCCAGCAGCGCCGGGACTAGCGGTCCTTCCTACGAGCAGTACTTC. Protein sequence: CASSAGTSGPSYEQYF.

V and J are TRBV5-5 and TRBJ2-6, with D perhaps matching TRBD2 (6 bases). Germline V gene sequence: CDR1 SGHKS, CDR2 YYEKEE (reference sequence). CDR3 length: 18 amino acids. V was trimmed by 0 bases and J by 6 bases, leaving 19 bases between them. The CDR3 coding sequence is TGTGCCAGCAGCTTGGTAGGGACTGCCTCTTTAATGGCCAACGTCCTGACTTTC. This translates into CASSLVGTASLMANVLTF.

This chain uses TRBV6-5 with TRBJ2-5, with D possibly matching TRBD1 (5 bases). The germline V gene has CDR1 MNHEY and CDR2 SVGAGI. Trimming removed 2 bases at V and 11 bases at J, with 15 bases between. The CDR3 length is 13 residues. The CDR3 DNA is TGTGCCAGCAGTTACCAGGGATCGGTTGAGCAGTACTTC. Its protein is CASSYQGSVEQYF.

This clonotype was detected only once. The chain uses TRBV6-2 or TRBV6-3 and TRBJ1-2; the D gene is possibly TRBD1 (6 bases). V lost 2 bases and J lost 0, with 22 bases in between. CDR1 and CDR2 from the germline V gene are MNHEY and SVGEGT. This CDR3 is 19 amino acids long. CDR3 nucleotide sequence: TGTGCCAGCAGTTACAGGGATGGACAGCCGAGAGCAACTAACTATGGCTACACCTTC. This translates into CASSYRDGQPRATNYGYTF.

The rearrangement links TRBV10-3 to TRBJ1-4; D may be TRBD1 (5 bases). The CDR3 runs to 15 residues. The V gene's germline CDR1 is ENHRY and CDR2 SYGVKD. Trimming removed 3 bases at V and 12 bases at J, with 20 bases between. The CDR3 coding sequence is TGTGCCATCAGTGATCGGCAGGGAACCCTTCGGGAACTGTTTTTT. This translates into CAISDRQGTLRELFF.

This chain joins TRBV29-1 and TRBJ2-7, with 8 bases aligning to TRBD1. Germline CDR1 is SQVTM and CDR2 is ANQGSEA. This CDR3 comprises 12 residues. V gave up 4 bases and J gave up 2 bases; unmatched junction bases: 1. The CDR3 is CSVAGGPYEQYF. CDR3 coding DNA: TGCAGCGTTGCAGGGGGCCCCTACGAGCAGTACTTC.

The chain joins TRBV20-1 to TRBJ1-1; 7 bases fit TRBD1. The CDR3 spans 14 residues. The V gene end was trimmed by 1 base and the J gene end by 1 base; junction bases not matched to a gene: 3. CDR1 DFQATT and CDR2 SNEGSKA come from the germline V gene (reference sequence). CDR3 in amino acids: CSARAGTENTEAFF. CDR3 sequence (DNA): TGCAGTGCTAGAGCGGGGACAGAGAACACTGAAGCTTTCTTT.

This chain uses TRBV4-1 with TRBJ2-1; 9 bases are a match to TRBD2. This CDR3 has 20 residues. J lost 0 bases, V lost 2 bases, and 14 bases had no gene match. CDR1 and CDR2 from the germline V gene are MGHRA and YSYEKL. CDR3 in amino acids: CASSQCEREATLGSYNEQFF. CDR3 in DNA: TGCGCCAGCAGCCAATGTGAGCGGGAGGCCACCCTGGGCTCCTACAATGAGCAGTTCTTC.

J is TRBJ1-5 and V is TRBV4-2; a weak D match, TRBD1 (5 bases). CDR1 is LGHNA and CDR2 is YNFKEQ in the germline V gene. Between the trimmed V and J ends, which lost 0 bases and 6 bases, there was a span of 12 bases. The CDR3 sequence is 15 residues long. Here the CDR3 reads CASSQEARAGQPQHF. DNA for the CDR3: TGTGCCAGCAGCCAAGAAGCCAGGGCCGGTCAGCCCCAGCATTTT.

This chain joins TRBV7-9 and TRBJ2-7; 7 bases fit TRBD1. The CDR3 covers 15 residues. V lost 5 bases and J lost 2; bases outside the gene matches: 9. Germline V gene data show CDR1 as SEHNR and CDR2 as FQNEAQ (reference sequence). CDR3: CASSGDRANPYEQYF. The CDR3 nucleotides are TGTGCCAGCAGCGGCGACAGGGCAAATCCCTACGAGCAGTACTTC.

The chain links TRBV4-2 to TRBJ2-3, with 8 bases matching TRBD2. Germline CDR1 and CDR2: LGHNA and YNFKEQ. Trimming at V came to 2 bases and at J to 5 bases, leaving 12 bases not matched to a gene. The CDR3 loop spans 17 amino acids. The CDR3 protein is CASSQSLVSGDKDTQYF. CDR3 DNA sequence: TGTGCCAGCAGCCAATCCTTGGTTAGCGGGGATAAAGATACGCAGTATTTT.

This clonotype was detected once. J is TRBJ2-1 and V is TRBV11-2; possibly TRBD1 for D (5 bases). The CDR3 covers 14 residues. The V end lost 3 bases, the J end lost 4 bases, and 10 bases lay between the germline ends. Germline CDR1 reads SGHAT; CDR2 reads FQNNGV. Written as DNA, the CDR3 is TGTGCCAGCAGCTTTCCCAGGACATACAATGAGCAGTTCTTC. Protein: CASSFPRTYNEQFF.